In its sample, the clone carrying this T cell receptor (beta chain) was seen once. Its antigen is not identified. Unique molecular identifiers were attached to individual cDNA molecules. TCRdb re-called the 5' RACE reads with MiXCR, one entry per CDR3 protein. The data hold about 100,000 distinct CDR3 sequences, with roughly 13% observed a single time. The CDR3 has 16 residues. Losses at the gene ends were 4 bases for V and 6 bases for J; bases not matched to a gene: 12. CDR1 is SGHAT and CDR2 is FQNNGV in the germline V gene. This specimen belongs to a study of early T cells in non-severe SARS-CoV-2 infection. The study's findings and limits: Matching with VDJdb favored anti-spike CD8 responses (missing private and CD4 specificities).

This TCR was sampled from an adult who was a healthcare worker with PCR-confirmed SARS-CoV-2 infection or an uninfected control (not recorded which). The rearrangement uses TRBV11-2 and TRBJ2-3; TRBD2 agrees at 8 bases. Sequencing was performed on whole blood. The CDR3 nucleotides are TGTGCCAGCAGCTCCTATTCCGGGACTAGGCAGGATACGCAGTATTTT. It is translated as CASSSYSGTRQDTQYF.